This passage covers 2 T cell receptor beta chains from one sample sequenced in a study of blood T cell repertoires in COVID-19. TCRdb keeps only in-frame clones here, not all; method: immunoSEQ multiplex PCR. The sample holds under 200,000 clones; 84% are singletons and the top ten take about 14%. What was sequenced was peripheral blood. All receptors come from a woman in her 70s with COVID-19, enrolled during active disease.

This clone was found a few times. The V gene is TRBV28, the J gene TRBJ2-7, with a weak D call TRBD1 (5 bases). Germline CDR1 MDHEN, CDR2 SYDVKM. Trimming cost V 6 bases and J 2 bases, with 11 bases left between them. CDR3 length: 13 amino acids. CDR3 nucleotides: TGTGCCAGCAGCTCCGACAGTACCTACGAGCAGTACGTC. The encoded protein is CASSSDSTYEQYV.

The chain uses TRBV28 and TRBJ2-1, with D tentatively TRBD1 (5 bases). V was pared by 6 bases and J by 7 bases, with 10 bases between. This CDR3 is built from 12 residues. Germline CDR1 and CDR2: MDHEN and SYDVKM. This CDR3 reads CASSKQANEQFF. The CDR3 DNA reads TGTGCCAGCAGCAAACAGGCTAATGAGCAGTTCTTC.